This entry lists 22 T cell receptor beta chains sequenced from one sample in a study of blood T cell repertoires in COVID-19. The data were produced by immunoSEQ multiplex PCR, yet TCRdb's version contains in-frame clones alone and is incomplete. The data hold roughly 56,000 clones, with 80% to 90% observed a single time. Sequencing was carried out using peripheral blood. The receptors come from a woman aged 55-70 years with COVID-19, enrolled during active disease.

CDR3 DNA sequence: TGTGCCAGCAGTTTTAGCGGAGGAGTTCATGAGCAGTTCTTC. Its translation: CASSFSGGVHEQFF. The rearrangement links TRBV27 to TRBJ2-1; D possibly corresponds to TRBD2 (6 bases). The length of the CDR3 is 14 residues. Germline values: CDR1 MNHEY, CDR2 SMNVEV (reference sequence). The ends were cut back, 3 bases at V and 8 bases at J, with 14 bases in the middle.

This rearrangement joins TRBV12-3 or TRBV12-4 to TRBJ1-5; a possible D gene is TRBD1 (6 bases). The CDR3 is 13 residues long. Trimming stripped 2 bases from V and 9 bases from J, with 11 bases between. CDR3 sequence reads: CASSLRGSPPQHF. Here the CDR3 DNA reads TGTGCCAGCAGTTTAAGGGGGTCGCCGCCCCAGCATTTT.

J is TRBJ2-1 and V is TRBV19, with D perhaps TRBD2 (5 bases). V shed 3 bases and J shed 10 bases, with 10 bases lying between them. Germline lookup yields CDR1 LNHDA and CDR2 SQIVND (reference sequence). There are 12 residues in the CDR3. CDR3 in amino acids: CASSIGGYEQFF. The CDR3 nucleotides read TGTGCCAGTAGTATTGGAGGTTACGAGCAGTTCTTC.

The chain carries TRBV7-6 and TRBJ2-1; TRBD1 aligns across 12 bases. Germline loops: CDR1 SGHVS, CDR2 FNYEAQ. This CDR3 is 15 amino acids long. V lost 6 bases to trimming and J lost 7 bases; unmatched junction nucleotides: 7. Here the CDR3 reads CASRQGQGAWNEQFF. CDR3 bases: TGTGCCAGCAGGCAGGGACAGGGGGCATGGAATGAGCAGTTCTTC.

The chain couples TRBV7-9 to TRBJ1-2; TRBD1 might be the D (5 bases). V lost 3 bases, J lost 4 bases, and 12 bases lay in between. The V gene's germline CDR1 is SEHNR and CDR2 FQNEAQ (reference sequence). This CDR3 is built from 14 residues. CDR3 sequence reads: CASSFAQGFYGYTF. The CDR3 DNA follows: TGTGCCAGCAGCTTTGCGCAGGGTTTCTATGGCTACACCTTC.

The gene calls are TRBV2 and TRBJ1-3; TRBD1 aligns across 9 bases. Germline lookup yields CDR1 SNHLY and CDR2 FYNNEI. V shed 7 bases, J shed 4 bases, and the junction held 8 bases outside the gene matches. The CDR3 covers 15 residues. CDR3 coding DNA: TGTGCCAGCATCCTCCCGGACAGGGGCGGAAACACCATATATTTT. It translates to CASILPDRGGNTIYF. Full variable domain (outside the CDR3, taken from reference TRBV2 and TRBJ1-3): EPEVTQTPSHQVTQMGQEVILRCVPISNHLYFYWYRQILGQKVEFLVSFYNNEISEKSEIFDDQFSVERPDGSNFTLKIRSTKLEDSAMYFCASILPDRGGNTIYFGEGSWLTVV.

This clone showed up just once. V usage is TRBV6-5 and J usage is TRBJ2-3, with D possibly being TRBD2 (6 bases). Germline lookup yields CDR1 MNHEY and CDR2 SVGAGI. The CDR3 totals 15 residues. Trimming removed 6 bases at V and 2 bases at J, with 15 bases between. CDR3: CASRERVTITDTQYF. In DNA, the CDR3 is TGTGCCAGCAGAGAGCGGGTTACAATCACAGATACGCAGTATTTT.

The genes are TRBV7-9 and TRBJ2-7; D is ambiguous. CDR1 and CDR2 (germline): SEHNR, FQNEAQ (reference sequence). V lost 1 base, J lost 0 bases, and 4 bases lay in between. The CDR3 runs 13 residues. The CDR3 loop is CASSLESSYEQYF. The CDR3 DNA reads as TGTGCCAGCAGCTTAGAGAGCTCCTACGAGCAGTACTTC. Full variable domain (outside the CDR3, taken from reference TRBV7-9 and TRBJ2-7): DTGVSQNPRHKITKRGQNVTFRCDPISEHNRLYWYRQTLGQGPEFLTYFQNEAQLEKSRLLSDRFSAERPKGSFSTLEIQRTEQGDSAMYLCASSLESSYEQYFGPGTRLTVT.

This clone was counted only a few times. The chain couples TRBV28 to TRBJ1-2; D ambiguous. The V gene lost 2 bases and the J gene lost 0 bases, with 4 bases spanning the gap. The germline V gene has CDR1 MDHEN and CDR2 SYDVKM. The length of the CDR3 is 13 residues. CDR3 residues: CASSLPTNYGYTF. The CDR3 DNA follows: TGTGCCAGCAGTTTACCTACTAACTATGGCTACACCTTC.

The chain carries TRBV7-6 and TRBJ2-7, with TRBD2 as a possible D gene (5 bases). V was shortened by 1 base and J by 6 bases, with 10 bases between the two germline ends. The CDR3 is 13 amino acids. Germline values: CDR1 SGHVS, CDR2 FNYEAQ. CDR3 bases: TGTGCCAGCAGCTTAGGGACTCCCTTCGAGCAGTACTTC. Its translation: CASSLGTPFEQYF.

The chain links TRBV6-2 or TRBV6-3 to TRBJ1-5; the D is unclear. V lost 4 bases to trimming and J lost 4 bases, with 8 bases between them. This CDR3 contains 13 residues. The germline V gene has CDR1 MNHEY and CDR2 SVGEGT. The CDR3 DNA reads as TGTGCCAGCAGTTTTACGGGGAATCAGCCCCAGCATTTT. Amino acid sequence: CASSFTGNQPQHF.

The chain has TRBV19 and TRBJ2-2; 8 bases match TRBD2. Germline CDR1 and CDR2: LNHDA and SQIVND (reference sequence). The V and J ends lost 6 bases and 6 bases, in that order; junction bases with no gene match: 6. The CDR3 contains 14 residues. The DNA for the CDR3 is TGTGCCAGTAGGCGGGGGGCGCCTTCCGGGGAGCTGTTTTTT. This sequence encodes CASRRGAPSGELFF.

V and J are TRBV2 and TRBJ2-7, with 12 bases aligning to TRBD1. Looked up from germline, CDR1 is SNHLY and CDR2 is FYNNEI. With V trimmed by 8 bases and J by 9 bases, 8 bases remained unmatched. The CDR3 runs to 13 residues. CDR3 residues: CASDSGTGGGQYF. CDR3 sequence (DNA): TGTGCCAGCGATTCCGGGACAGGGGGCGGGCAGTACTTC. Looking up the rest from reference TRBV2 and TRBJ2-7 gives the full variable domain: EPEVTQTPSHQVTQMGQEVILRCVPISNHLYFYWYRQILGQKVEFLVSFYNNEISEKSEIFDDQFSVERPDGSNFTLKIRSTKLEDSAMYFCASDSGTGGGQYFGPGTRLTVT.

The gene calls are TRBV11-2 and TRBJ1-2, with D possibly TRBD1 on 6 matching bases. The V end was cut by 7 bases, the J end by 3 bases, with 15 bases between. Germline V gene data show CDR1 as SGHAT and CDR2 as FQNNGV. The length of the CDR3 is 14 residues. CDR3 sequence reads: CASNLPGDHYGYTF. The CDR3 DNA reads TGTGCCAGCAACCTCCCAGGGGACCACTATGGCTACACCTTC.

The rearrangement joins TRBV2 to TRBJ1-2; 11 positions agree with TRBD1. The junction had 7 bases not matched to a gene; V was cut back by 6 bases and J by 7 bases. The CDR3 is made up of 14 amino acids. Germline lookup yields CDR1 SNHLY and CDR2 FYNNEI. CDR3 sequence reads: CASSAGGTGGGYTF. CDR3 DNA: TGTGCCAGCAGCGCCGGGGGGACAGGGGGTGGCTACACCTTC.

V usage is TRBV2 and J usage is TRBJ1-4; tentatively, D is TRBD1 (5 bases). The V end was cut by 6 bases, the J end by 4 bases, with 21 bases between. This CDR3 region has 17 residues. CDR1 and CDR2 from the germline V gene are SNHLY and FYNNEI. The CDR3, as DNA: TGTGCCAGCAGGGGCCGGCTGGGGCTAAAGCGTAATGAAAAACTGTTTTTT. Translation gives CASRGRLGLKRNEKLFF.

J is TRBJ1-4 and V is TRBV7-2; 7 bases match TRBD1. The CDR3 extends over 14 amino acids. Germline CDR1 SGHTA, CDR2 FQGNSA. V was clipped by 3 bases and J by 3 bases; unmatched bases: 1. Here the CDR3 DNA reads TGTGCCAGCAGCTTGACAGGGTCTAATGAAAAACTGTTTTTT. This encodes CASSLTGSNEKLFF.

This chain joins TRBV4-1 and TRBJ1-3; D is possibly TRBD1 (5 bases). V lost 3 bases and J lost 0, with 21 bases in between. Germline-derived CDR1 and CDR2 are MGHRA and YSYEKL. The CDR3 contains 19 residues. The CDR3 DNA sequence: TGCGCCAGCAGCCAGTTATCTACCTTGAGCAGGGTCTCTGGAAACACCATATATTTT. Amino acid sequence: CASSQLSTLSRVSGNTIYF.

The V gene is TRBV1, the J gene TRBJ2-3; the D call of TRBD2 is as the table states it, not checked on the DNA. TRBV1 represents a pseudogene. CDR3 length equals 13 residues. The CDR3 bases are TGCACCAGCCTTTTTCGGGGGAGTGATACGCAGTATTTT. Protein: CTSLFRGSDTQYF.

The chain employs TRBV6-5 and TRBJ2-1, with TRBD2 matching 7 bases. V shed 4 bases and J 4 bases; nucleotides not matched to a gene: 7. The CDR3 length is 15 residues. Per germline, CDR1 MNHEY and CDR2 SVGAGI. In DNA form, the CDR3 reads TGTGCCAGCAGTTCCCGCGAGCGGGGTTACAATGAGCAGTTCTTC. Encoded protein: CASSSRERGYNEQFF.

The V call is TRBV10-3, the J call TRBJ1-2; 8 positions match TRBD1. The germline CDR1 and CDR2 sequences are ENHRY and SYGVKD. The V gene end was trimmed by 6 bases and the J gene end by 3 bases; junction bases not matched to a gene: 3. There are 13 residues in the CDR3. The CDR3 sequence: CAIRDRDDYGYTF. CDR3 sequence (DNA): TGTGCCATCAGGGACAGGGATGACTATGGCTACACCTTC.

The gene calls are TRBV3-1 (or the pseudogene TRBV3-2) and TRBJ2-1; TRBD2 is a possible D gene (7 bases). Germline loops: CDR1 LGHDT, CDR2 YNNKEL (reference sequence). Trimming removed 6 bases at V and 0 bases at J, with 15 bases between. CDR3 length: 16 residues. CDR3: CASREGGASSYNEQFF. CDR3 nucleotides: TGTGCCAGCAGGGAGGGGGGGGCCAGCTCCTACAATGAGCAGTTCTTC.